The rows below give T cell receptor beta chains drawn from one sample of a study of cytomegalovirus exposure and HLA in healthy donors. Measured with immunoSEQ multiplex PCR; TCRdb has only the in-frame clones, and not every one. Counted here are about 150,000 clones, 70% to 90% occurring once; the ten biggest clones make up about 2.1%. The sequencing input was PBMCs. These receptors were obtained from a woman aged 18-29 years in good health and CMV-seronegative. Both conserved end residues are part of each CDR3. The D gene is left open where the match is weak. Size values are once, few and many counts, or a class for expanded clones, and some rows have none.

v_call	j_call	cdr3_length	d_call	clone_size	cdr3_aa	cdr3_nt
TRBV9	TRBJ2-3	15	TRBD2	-	CASSYGAGYTDTQYF	TGTGCCAGCAGTTATGGAGCGGGGTACACAGATACGCAGTATTTT
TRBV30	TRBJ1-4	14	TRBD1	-	CAWSLGQGLGKLFF	TGTGCCTGGAGTTTGGGACAGGGGCTGGGAAAACTGTTTTTT
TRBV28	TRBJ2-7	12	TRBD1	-	CAARDRGYEQYF	TGTGCCGCCCGGGACAGAGGGTACGAGCAGTACTTC
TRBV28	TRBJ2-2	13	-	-	CASYGANTGELFF	TGTGCCAGCTATGGAGCGAACACCGGGGAGCTGTTTTTT
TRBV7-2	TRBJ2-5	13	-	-	CASSPDWTGTQYF	TGTGCCAGCAGCCCGGACTGGACGGGGACCCAGTACTTC
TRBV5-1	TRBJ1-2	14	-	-	CASSLGPGERGYTF	TGCGCCAGCAGCTTGGGGCCGGGGGAACGGGGCTACACCTTC
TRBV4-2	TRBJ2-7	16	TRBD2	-	CASSQVGLAGYSEQYF	TGTGCCAGCAGCCAAGTCGGACTAGCGGGGTATTCCGAGCAGTACTTC
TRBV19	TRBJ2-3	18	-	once	CASSEGPGGRAATDTQYF	TGTGCCAGTAGTGAAGGCCCGGGGGGCCGGGCTGCAACAGATACGCAGTATTTT
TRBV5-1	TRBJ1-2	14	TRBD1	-	CASSSGQFPYGYTF	TGCGCCAGCAGCTCGGGACAGTTCCCCTATGGCTACACCTTC
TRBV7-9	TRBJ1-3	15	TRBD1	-	CASSGTAAPPRTIYF	TGTGCCAGCAGCGGGACAGCCGCCCCTCCGAGGACCATATATTTT
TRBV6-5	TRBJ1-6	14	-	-	CASSYLQANSPLHF	TGTGCCAGCAGTTACCTCCAGGCAAATTCACCCCTCCACTTT
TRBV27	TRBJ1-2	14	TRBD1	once	CASSLTTGGDGYTF	TGTGCCAGCAGTTTGACTACAGGGGGGGATGGCTACACCTTC
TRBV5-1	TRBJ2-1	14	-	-	CASSLIGEVNEQFF	TGCGCCAGCAGCTTGATAGGAGAGGTAAATGAGCAGTTCTTC
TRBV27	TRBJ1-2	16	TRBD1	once	CASSFSLGQGAVSYTF	TGTGCCAGCAGTTTTTCTCTTGGACAGGGGGCGGTTAGCTACACCTTC
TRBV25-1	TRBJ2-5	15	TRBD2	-	CASSEPSGPQETQYF	TGTGCCAGCAGTGAGCCTAGCGGGCCCCAAGAGACCCAGTACTTC
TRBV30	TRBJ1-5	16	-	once	CAWSGGTREGVQPQHF	TGTGCCTGGAGTGGGGGGACCAGGGAGGGGGTTCAGCCCCAGCATTTT
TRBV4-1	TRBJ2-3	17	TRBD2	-	CASSQVQGLAVTDTQYF	TGCGCCAGCAGCCAAGTGCAAGGACTAGCGGTCACAGATACGCAGTATTTT
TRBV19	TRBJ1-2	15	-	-	CASSIRTATNYGYTF	TGTGCCAGTAGCATCAGGACAGCAACTAACTATGGCTACACCTTC
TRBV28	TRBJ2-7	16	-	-	CASSLSGAMGSYEQYF	TGTGCCAGCAGTTTATCAGGGGCCATGGGATCCTACGAGCAGTACTTC
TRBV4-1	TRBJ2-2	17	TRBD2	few	CASSQGGAGGNTGELFF	TGCGCCAGCAGCCAAGGGGGGGCGGGAGGGAACACCGGGGAGCTGTTTTTT
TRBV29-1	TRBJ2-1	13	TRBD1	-	CSVRQGKSNEQFF	TGCAGCGTTCGACAGGGCAAAAGCAATGAGCAGTTCTTC
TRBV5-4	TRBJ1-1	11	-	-	CASSLGAEAFF	TGTGCCAGCAGCTTGGGGGCAGAAGCTTTCTTT
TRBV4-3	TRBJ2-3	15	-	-	CASSQNSLRTDTQYF	TGCGCCAGCAGCCAAAACTCCTTGCGCACAGATACGCAGTATTTT
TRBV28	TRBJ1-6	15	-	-	CASSLVRGAHSPLHF	TGTGCCAGCAGTTTAGTGCGGGGGGCTCATTCACCCCTCCACTTT
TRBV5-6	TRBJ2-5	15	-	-	CASSRPRTYQETQYF	TGTGCCAGCAGCCGACCCCGGACATACCAAGAGACCCAGTACTTC
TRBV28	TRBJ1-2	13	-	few	CASSDTTNYGYTF	TGTGCCAGCAGTGACACGACTAACTATGGCTACACCTTC
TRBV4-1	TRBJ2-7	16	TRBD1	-	CASSQLQGPNSYEQYF	TGCGCCAGCAGCCAGTTACAGGGGCCGAACTCCTACGAGCAGTACTTC
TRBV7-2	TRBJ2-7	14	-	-	CASSLVQGPYEQYF	TGTGCCAGCAGCTTAGTACAGGGTCCCTACGAGCAGTACTTC
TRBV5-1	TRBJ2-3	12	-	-	CASSSNTDTQYF	TGCGCCAGCAGCTCAAACACAGATACGCAGTATTTT
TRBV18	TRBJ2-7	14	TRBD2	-	CASSPAGGGYEQYF	TGTGCCAGCTCACCTGCGGGGGGAGGGTACGAGCAGTACTTC
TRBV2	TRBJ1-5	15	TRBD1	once	CASRTDRAGNQPQHF	TGTGCCAGCAGAACGGACAGGGCTGGCAATCAGCCCCAGCATTTT
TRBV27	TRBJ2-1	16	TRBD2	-	CASSYLKATSSNEQFF	TGTGCCAGCAGTTACCTAAAGGCGACTAGCAGCAATGAGCAGTTCTTC
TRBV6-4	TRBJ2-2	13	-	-	CASSDIQAGELFF	TGTGCCAGCAGTGACATCCAGGCCGGGGAGCTGTTTTTT
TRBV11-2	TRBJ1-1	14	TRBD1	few	CASSLGDRESEAFF	TGTGCCAGCAGCTTAGGGGACAGGGAATCCGAAGCTTTCTTT
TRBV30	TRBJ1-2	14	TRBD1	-	CALESGGGRYGYTF	TGTGCGCTGGAGTCCGGAGGGGGCCGATATGGCTACACCTTC
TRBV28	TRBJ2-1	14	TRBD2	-	CASRPTSDYNEQFF	TGTGCCAGCCGCCCGACTAGCGACTACAATGAGCAGTTCTTC
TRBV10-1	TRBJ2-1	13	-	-	CASSGLRYNEQFF	TGCGCCAGCAGCGGACTCCGCTACAATGAGCAGTTCTTC